What follows is one T cell receptor (beta chain) and its context. This clonotype was seen many times. Its antigen remains unidentified. No much larger clone is present one base from it, and per-base qualities are unavailable. Library preparation employed PCR. For sequencing, an Illumina HiSeq 2500 was employed. TCR libraries were prepared with molecular barcoding, using unique molecular identifiers to normalize TCRbeta repertoire quantification. Clones were called with MiXCR by TCRdb after fastp trimmed the public reads at Q25, and only in-frame beta chains were retained. Every distinct CDR3 protein forms one entry, paired with its most common genes and DNA. The sample records approximately 640,000 distinct CDR3 sequences, roughly 17% of which are singletons. Of the sample, under 1.2% falls within the top ten clones. The sample comes from a study of T-cell reconstitution after alpha-beta-depleted transplantation in children (dated by TCRdb to the mid-2010s). The study in broad terms: T-cell immune reconstitution after TCRalphabeta/CD19-depleted allogeneic hematopoietic cell transplantation in children was quantitatively tracked in the study by means of TCR repertoire profiling.

The sample consisted of PBMCs from the stem cell graft donor, taken from the stem cell graft. The clonotype was recovered from a human donor who donated a stem cell graft to a child with acute myeloid leukemia.

The CDR3 protein is CSATTDRDGQPQHF. The DNA is as follows: TGCAGTGCCACAACGGACAGGGATGGCCAGCCCCAGCATTTT. The sequence is built from TRBV20-1 and TRBJ1-5; TRBD1 matches 8 bases in the middle. CDR1 and CDR2, looked up from the germline V gene (reference sequence), are DFQATT and SNEGSKA. Clipping removes 6 bases from V and 7 bases from J, with 11 as the unmatched junction base count. Counted from cysteine to phenylalanine, this CDR3 has 14 amino acids. Just the 42-base CDR3 DNA is kept, in frame starting at base 1.